The 24 T cell receptor beta chains listed next were all sequenced from one sample in a study of circulating and synovial CD4+ cells in juvenile arthritis. Sequencing was performed with immunoSEQ multiplex PCR; in TCRdb, only in-frame clones are kept and a portion is missing. The sample comprises around 35,000 clones, around 95% of which are singletons, and approximately 0.17% rests with the top ten. Sequenced: CD4+ T cells from blood. The receptors were sampled from a human donor with juvenile idiopathic arthritis.

The rearrangement links TRBV30 to TRBJ2-1, with 8 nucleotides matching TRBD2. The CDR3 extends over 15 amino acids. Losses at the gene ends were 3 bases for V and 5 bases for J; bases not matched to a gene: 9. Germline loops: CDR1 GTSNPN, CDR2 SVGIG (reference sequence). The CDR3, as DNA: TGTGCCTGGAGCCAGGGGCTAGCGGGTGACAATGAGCAGTTCTTC. This translates into CAWSQGLAGDNEQFF.

The chain joins TRBV7-9 to TRBJ1-2; D may be TRBD1 (6 bases). Germline V CDR1 and CDR2: SEHNR, FQNEAQ (reference sequence). V shed 3 bases and J shed 4 bases, with 6 bases lying between them. The length of the CDR3 is 12 residues. The CDR3 DNA follows: TGTGCCAGCAGCTTGGACAGCTATGGCTACACCTTC. This gives the protein CASSLDSYGYTF.

The chain uses TRBV27 and TRBJ1-5; TRBD1 matches at 7 bases. V lost 2 bases and J lost 1; bases outside the gene matches: 2. CDR1 is MNHEY, CDR2 SMNVEV, per germline (reference sequence). The CDR3 totals 15 residues. In DNA, the CDR3 is TGTGCCAGCAGTTTAGAGGGGGCCAGCAATCAGCCCCAGCATTTT. It translates to CASSLEGASNQPQHF.

This CDR3 reads CASSQGALTKRNEQFF. In DNA form, the CDR3 reads TGCGCCAGCAGCCAGGGGGCTCTAACTAAGCGCAATGAGCAGTTCTTC. The V gene is TRBV4-1, the J gene TRBJ2-1, with D perhaps TRBD1 (6 bases). CDR3 length equals 16 residues. The V end lost 3 bases, the J end lost 6 bases, and 18 bases lay between the germline ends. Germline values: CDR1 MGHRA, CDR2 YSYEKL.

The chain uses TRBV7-9 and TRBJ1-1; unclear D gene. V was pared by 4 bases and J by 1 base, with 13 bases between. Germline CDR1 reads SEHNR; CDR2 reads FQNEAQ (reference sequence). This CDR3 comprises 15 residues. The CDR3 coding sequence is TGTGCCAGCAGCTCTTTCATTCGCGGGAACACTGAAGCTTTCTTT. Translating gives CASSSFIRGNTEAFF.

Worth noting for this clone: Other nucleotide sequences from this sample produce the same CDR3. This rearrangement joins TRBV10-3 to TRBJ2-3; 7 bases fit TRBD2. The CDR3 is made up of 13 amino acids. The trim removed 10 bases at V and 0 bases at J, leaving 4 bases unmatched. The germline CDR1 and CDR2 sequences are ENHRY and SYGVKD. CDR3 amino acids: CASGTTSTDTQYF. The DNA of the CDR3 is TGTGCCAGCGGGACTACCAGCACAGATACGCAGTATTTT.

The chain joins TRBV5-6 to TRBJ2-5; D gene unclear. The V gene's germline CDR1 is SGHDT and CDR2 YYEEEE. Trimming took 4 bases from V and 5 from J, leaving 15 bases between them. This CDR3 is built from 14 residues. DNA for the CDR3: TGTGCCAGCAGCCTGGATAGCCGGCGGGAGACCCAGTACTTC. Translation: CASSLDSRRETQYF.

The rearrangement links TRBV18 to TRBJ1-2; the D gene is possibly TRBD1 (5 bases). CDR3 length: 14 amino acids. The V gene lost 2 bases and the J gene lost 2 bases, with 9 bases spanning the gap. CDR1 and CDR2 from the germline V gene are KGHSH and LQKENI. The chain's CDR3 is CASSPGTGNYGYTF. The DNA of the CDR3 is TGTGCCAGCTCACCAGGTACAGGCAACTATGGCTACACCTTC.

The rearrangement links TRBV28 to TRBJ1-5; TRBD1 is a possible D gene (5 bases). V lost 6 bases to trimming and J lost 0 bases, with 18 bases between them. The CDR3 covers 17 residues. Germline lookup yields CDR1 MDHEN and CDR2 SYDVKM. CDR3 residues: CASRRASGVYSNQPQHF. CDR3 sequence (DNA): TGTGCCAGCAGAAGGGCCTCGGGGGTATATAGCAATCAGCCCCAGCATTTT.

The V and J genes are TRBV4-2 and TRBJ1-1, with 10 bases aligning to TRBD1. Germline values: CDR1 LGHNA, CDR2 YNFKEQ. The CDR3 sequence is 16 residues long. J lost 5 bases, V lost 1 base, and 7 bases had no gene match. The CDR3 region is CASSQGGTGERTEAFF. Here the CDR3 DNA reads TGTGCCAGCAGCCAAGGGGGGACAGGGGAAAGGACTGAAGCTTTCTTT.

The chain is built from TRBV9 and TRBJ1-2, with 10 nucleotides matching TRBD1. In germline, CDR1 is SGDLS, CDR2 YYNGEE. This CDR3 is built from 14 residues. Unmatched junction bases numbered 6, after V lost 3 bases and J lost 7 bases. The CDR3 nucleotides are TGTGCCAGCAGCGAACGGGACAGGGGTGGTGGCTACACCTTC. Its protein product is CASSERDRGGGYTF.

The chain joins TRBV5-1 to TRBJ1-2; D gene unclear. Trimming cost V 1 base and J 3 bases, with 7 bases left between them. The CDR3 has 13 residues. Germline V gene sequence: CDR1 SGHRS, CDR2 YFSETQ. DNA for the CDR3: TGCGCCAGCAGCTTGTCCTCTGACTATGGCTACACCTTC. Translation gives CASSLSSDYGYTF.

V is TRBV5-4 and J is TRBJ1-1, with D perhaps matching TRBD1 (5 bases). Germline loops: CDR1 SGHNT, CDR2 YYREEE (reference sequence). V was shortened by 0 bases and J by 5 bases, with 11 bases between the two germline ends. The CDR3 runs to 14 residues. The chain's CDR3 is CASSLGRGETEAFF. DNA of the CDR3: TGTGCCAGCAGCTTGGGGAGGGGTGAGACTGAAGCTTTCTTT.

The rearrangement uses TRBV6-5 and TRBJ1-4; D is unclear. The CDR3 is made up of 15 amino acids. V lost 6 bases to trimming and J lost 0 bases, with 11 bases between them. Germline assignment: CDR1 MNHEY and CDR2 SVGAGI. This chain's CDR3 is CASSLAFATNEKLFF. The CDR3 bases are TGTGCCAGCAGCTTAGCCTTTGCAACTAATGAAAAACTGTTTTTT.

The chain is built from TRBV18 and TRBJ2-1, with 12 bases that match TRBD2. CDR3 length equals 17 residues. Unmatched junction bases numbered 16, after V lost 10 bases and J lost 6 bases. Germline CDR1 reads KGHSH; CDR2 reads LQKENI. CDR3 loop: CATIRASGGASRNEQFF. DNA for the CDR3: TGTGCCACCATAAGGGCTAGCGGGGGGGCTTCACGCAATGAGCAGTTCTTC.

This rearrangement joins TRBV7-2 to TRBJ1-5, with 9 bases identical to TRBD1. The CDR3 length is 15 residues. Trimming cost V 5 bases and J 5 bases; bases outside gene matches: 7. The V gene's germline CDR1 is SGHTA and CDR2 FQGNSA. The DNA of the CDR3 is TGTGCCAGCAGCGTAGAACAGGGGGCGCATCAGCCCCAGCATTTT. It encodes CASSVEQGAHQPQHF.

The rearrangement links TRBV7-9 to TRBJ2-5; possible D gene TRBD1, 7 bases. There are 13 residues in the CDR3. The germline V and J ends were trimmed by 5 bases and 5 bases, with 12 bases remaining between them. CDR1 and CDR2 from the germline V gene are SEHNR and FQNEAQ (reference sequence). The CDR3 nucleotides are TGTGCCAGCAGCCGGGACAGCGGGGAGACCCAGTACTTC. Translating it yields CASSRDSGETQYF.

This chain uses TRBV6-5 with TRBJ1-1; D perhaps matches TRBD1 (5 bases). Germline V lookup: CDR1 MNHEY, CDR2 SVGAGI. The CDR3 has 15 amino acids. V was shortened by 6 bases and J by 2 bases, with 16 bases between the two germline ends. The CDR3 sequence is CASRKYDRTNTEAFF. CDR3 bases: TGTGCCAGCAGGAAGTACGACAGAACTAACACTGAAGCTTTCTTT.

V is TRBV4-1 and J is TRBJ2-1; 11 nucleotides match TRBD2. The CDR3 runs to 18 residues. Germline-derived CDR1 and CDR2 are MGHRA and YSYEKL. Trimming removed 0 bases from V and 3 bases from J; junction bases left unmatched: 7. The DNA of the CDR3 is TGCGCCAGCAGCCAAGATTTTTCGGGACTAGCGGTCTACAATGAGCAGTTCTTC. It specifies CASSQDFSGLAVYNEQFF.

This rearrangement joins TRBV28 to TRBJ1-1; TRBD1 might be the D (6 bases). CDR1 and CDR2 from the germline V gene are MDHEN and SYDVKM. This CDR3 comprises 14 residues. Trimming removed 2 bases from V and 11 bases from J, with 18 bases in between. The CDR3: CASSLTGGGHMAFF. The CDR3 DNA follows: TGTGCCAGCAGTTTAACCGGGGGGGGGCATATGGCTTTCTTT.

The chain is built from TRBV9 and TRBJ2-1; tentatively, D is TRBD1 (6 bases). The CDR3 has 15 residues. V was pared by 0 bases and J by 1 base, with 8 bases between. Per the germline V gene, CDR1 is SGDLS and CDR2 is YYNGEE. This chain's CDR3 is CASSVDQGSYNEQFF. For the CDR3, the DNA is TGTGCCAGCAGCGTAGATCAGGGGTCCTACAATGAGCAGTTCTTC.

The chain carries TRBV5-1 and TRBJ2-1, with 13 bases matching TRBD2. Germline assignment: CDR1 SGHRS and CDR2 YFSETQ. This CDR3 has 17 amino acids. The trim removed 3 bases at V and 9 bases at J, leaving 12 bases unmatched. CDR3 residues: CASSSGLTSGGRAEQFF. As DNA, the CDR3 is TGCGCCAGCAGCTCCGGACTGACTAGCGGGGGGAGGGCTGAGCAGTTCTTC.

As for this clone: Other DNA sequences of this sample code for an identical CDR3. The J gene is TRBJ1-6, the V gene TRBV27, with 7 bases identical to TRBD1. Trimming cost V 5 bases and J 3 bases; bases outside gene matches: 4. The CDR3 is made up of 15 amino acids. Germline CDR1 MNHEY, CDR2 SMNVEV (reference sequence). The CDR3 reads CASSRGTVYNSPLHF. The CDR3 nucleotides read TGTGCCAGCAGTAGGGGGACAGTCTATAATTCACCCCTCCACTTT.

The V call is TRBV11-2, the J call TRBJ1-1; 9 bases line up with TRBD1. Unmatched junction bases numbered 5, after V lost 1 base and J lost 5 bases. Germline V gene lookup returns CDR1 SGHAT and CDR2 FQNNGV. The CDR3 contains 15 residues. DNA for the CDR3: TGTGCCAGCAGCTTAGGACAGGGGGGAGGGACTGAAGCTTTCTTT. It is translated as CASSLGQGGGTEAFF.